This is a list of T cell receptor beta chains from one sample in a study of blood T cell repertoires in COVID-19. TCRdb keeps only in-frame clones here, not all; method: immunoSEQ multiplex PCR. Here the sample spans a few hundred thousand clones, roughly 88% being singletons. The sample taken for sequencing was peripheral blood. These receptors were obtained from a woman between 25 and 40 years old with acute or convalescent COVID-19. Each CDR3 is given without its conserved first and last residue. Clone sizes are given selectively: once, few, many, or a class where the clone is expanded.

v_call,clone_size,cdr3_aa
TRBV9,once,ASSVGDSYEQY
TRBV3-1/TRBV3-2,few,ASSQDRVAAQY
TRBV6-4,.,ASSHGQGYEQY
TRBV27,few,ARPSGLTTYEQY
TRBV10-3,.,AISPDGVAGELF
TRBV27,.,ASSLVANTGELF
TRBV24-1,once,ATSDSGLGDEQF
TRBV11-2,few,ASSLSGTSLPNEQF
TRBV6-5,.,ASSYPGLAGSYEQY
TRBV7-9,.,ASGQGDEQY
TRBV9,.,ASSVSQISTDTQY
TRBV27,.,ASSLVSGRNHEQY
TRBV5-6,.,ASSFRGVVVSPLH
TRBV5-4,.,ASSLLSSGYQETQY
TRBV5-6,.,ASSAGGGLYEQY
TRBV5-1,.,ASSNDRGWKPQH
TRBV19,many,ASRPIPRGIQF